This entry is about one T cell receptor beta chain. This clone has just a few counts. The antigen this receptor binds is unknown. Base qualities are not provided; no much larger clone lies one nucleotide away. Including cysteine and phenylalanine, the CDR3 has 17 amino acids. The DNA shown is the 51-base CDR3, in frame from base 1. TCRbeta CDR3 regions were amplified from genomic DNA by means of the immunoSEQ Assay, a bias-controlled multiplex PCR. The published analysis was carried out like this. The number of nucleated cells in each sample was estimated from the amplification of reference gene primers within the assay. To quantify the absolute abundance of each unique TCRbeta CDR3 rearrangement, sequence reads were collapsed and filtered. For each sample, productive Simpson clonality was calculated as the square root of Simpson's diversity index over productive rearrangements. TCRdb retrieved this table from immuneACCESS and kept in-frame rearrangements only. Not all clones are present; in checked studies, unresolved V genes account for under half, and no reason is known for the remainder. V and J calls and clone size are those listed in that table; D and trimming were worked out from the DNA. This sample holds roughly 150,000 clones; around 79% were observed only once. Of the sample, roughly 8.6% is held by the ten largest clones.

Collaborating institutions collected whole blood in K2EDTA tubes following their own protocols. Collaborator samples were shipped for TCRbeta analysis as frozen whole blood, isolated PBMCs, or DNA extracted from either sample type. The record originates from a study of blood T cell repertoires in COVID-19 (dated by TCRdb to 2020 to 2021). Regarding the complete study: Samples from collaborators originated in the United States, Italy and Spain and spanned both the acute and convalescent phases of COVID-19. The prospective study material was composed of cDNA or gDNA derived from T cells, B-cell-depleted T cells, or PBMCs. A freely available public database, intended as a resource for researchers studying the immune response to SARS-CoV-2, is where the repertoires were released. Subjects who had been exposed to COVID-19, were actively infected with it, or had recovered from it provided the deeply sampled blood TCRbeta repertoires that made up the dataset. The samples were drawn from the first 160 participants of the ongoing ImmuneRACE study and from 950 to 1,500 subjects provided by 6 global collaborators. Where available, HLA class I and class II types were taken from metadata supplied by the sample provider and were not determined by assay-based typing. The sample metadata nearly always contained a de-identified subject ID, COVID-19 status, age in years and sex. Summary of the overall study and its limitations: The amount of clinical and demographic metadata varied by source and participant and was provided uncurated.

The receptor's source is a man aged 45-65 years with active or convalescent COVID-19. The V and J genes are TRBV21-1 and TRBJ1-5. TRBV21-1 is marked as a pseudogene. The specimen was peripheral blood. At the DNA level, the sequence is TGTGCCAGCAGCACCCGGGGAGGCGGCTATAGCAATCAGCCCCAGCATTTT. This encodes CASSTRGGGYSNQPQHF.